This T cell receptor (beta chain) was observed in a study of shared clonotypes between healthy human individuals. Overall study context: Donor ages ranged 18 to 49 years: a couple of women, a few men.

General study points: Rarefaction indicated that sorted-subset sequencing remained incomplete although depth was large.

In germline, CDR1 is SGHAT, CDR2 FQNNGV. J gave up 4 bases and V 5 bases, and 10 bases lay outside the gene matches. CDR3 length: 16 residues. Concerning this clone itself: Its matching antigen is unknown.

It was across several immunoSEQ plates that each subset's genomic DNA was evenly split. This table comes from immunoSEQ multiplex PCR, and its TCRdb copy is limited to in-frame clones, with some not included. This table holds about 770,000 clones, around 77% found once. The sample comprised memory CD4+ T cells sorted from blood. Subset of the sample: CD45RA-negative fraction. The sequence was collected from a woman aged 30 to 39 in good health. The chain is built from TRBV11-2 and TRBJ2-7; 11 nucleotides align to TRBD2. The chain's CDR3 is CASSPLSGRAVYEQYF. In nucleotides, the CDR3 is TGTGCCAGCAGCCCTCTTAGCGGGAGGGCGGTTTACGAGCAGTACTTC.